A selection of T cell receptor beta chains follows, all from one sample in a study of T cells after posttransplantation cyclophosphamide. This table comes from immunoSEQ multiplex PCR, and its TCRdb copy is limited to in-frame clones, with some not included. Listed for the sample are roughly 41,000 clones, none seen a single time. Input material: PBMCs. The receptor source for this set is a man aged 25 to 45 in good health and a related stem cell transplant donor. CDR3s include the opening cysteine and the closing phenylalanine or tryptophan. The D gene is left open where the match is weak. Part of the rows lack a size; the others show once, few, many or a class for expanded clones.

TRBJ1-6 | few | TRBV5-1 | NA | 15 | CASSLAAGGNSPLHF | TGCGCCAGCAGCTTGGCGGCGGGGGGTAATTCACCCCTCCACTTT
TRBJ1-1 | many | TRBV10-2 | NA | 14 | CASRRVESNTEAFF | TGCGCCAGCCGACGGGTGGAATCGAACACTGAAGCTTTCTTT
TRBJ2-1 | NA | TRBV28 | TRBD1 | 16 | CASSPHDRVSSNEQFF | TGTGCCAGCAGTCCCCACGACAGGGTTTCGAGCAATGAGCAGTTCTTC
TRBJ1-2 | many | TRBV6-5 | NA | 13 | CASSYGTGNGYTF | TGTGCCAGCAGTTACGGTACAGGGAATGGCTACACCTTC
TRBJ2-2 | many | TRBV4-1 | NA | 15 | CASRHAKGDTGELFF | TGCGCCAGCAGACACGCTAAGGGGGACACCGGGGAGCTGTTTTTT
TRBJ1-1 | many | TRBV5-4 | NA | 11 | CASSLRGEAFF | TGTGCCAGCAGCTTGCGGGGGGAAGCTTTCTTT
TRBJ1-1 | many | TRBV12-3/TRBV12-4 | NA | 14 | CASTRDRPGAEAFF | TGTGCCAGCACCCGTGACCGTCCAGGCGCTGAAGCTTTCTTT
TRBJ1-1 | many | TRBV4-1 | TRBD1 | 15 | CASSQRGQGGTEAFF | TGCGCCAGCAGCCAGAGGGGACAGGGGGGAACTGAAGCTTTCTTT
TRBJ1-6 | many | TRBV6-5 | NA | 14 | CASSYDSYNSPLHF | TGTGCCAGCAGTTACGACTCATATAATTCACCCCTCCACTTT
TRBJ1-6 | many | TRBV5-1 | NA | 14 | CASSTMTGNSPLHF | TGCGCCAGCAGCACTATGACAGGAAATTCACCCCTCCACTTT
TRBJ2-3 | many | TRBV6-1 | NA | 13 | CASSDGPPDTQYF | TGTGCCAGCAGTGACGGTCCACCAGATACGCAGTATTTT
TRBJ2-1 | many | TRBV7-3 | NA | 14 | CASSALTSYNEQFF | TGTGCCAGCAGCGCTCTAACTAGCTACAATGAGCAGTTCTTC
TRBJ2-4 | many | TRBV2 | NA | 14 | CASSENRVLSIQYF | TGTGCCAGCAGTGAAAACAGGGTTTTAAGCATTCAGTACTTC
TRBJ2-2 | many | TRBV24-1 | NA | 14 | CATSDQTETGELFF | TGTGCCACCAGTGACCAAACAGAAACCGGGGAGCTGTTTTTT
TRBJ1-1 | many | TRBV6-5 | TRBD1 | 13 | CASSLTGARKAFF | TGTGCCAGCAGTTTAACAGGGGCCCGGAAAGCTTTCTTT
TRBJ1-5 | many | TRBV4-3 | TRBD1 | 17 | CASSQVYRGCSNQPQHF | TGCGCCAGCAGCCAAGTATACAGGGGGTGTAGCAATCAGCCCCAGCATTTT
TRBJ1-1 | many | TRBV5-4 | NA | 14 | CASRLTSAGTEAFF | TGTGCCAGCAGACTCACTAGCGCGGGCACTGAAGCTTTCTTT
TRBJ2-7 | many | TRBV24-1 | NA | 12 | CATSSGPGEQYF | TGTGCCACCAGTAGCGGACCCGGCGAGCAGTACTTC
TRBJ1-1 | many | TRBV10-1 | NA | 16 | CAIKDRRTRMNTEAFF | TGCGCCATCAAGGACAGAAGAACTAGGATGAACACTGAAGCTTTCTTT
TRBJ2-2 | NA | TRBV7-3 | NA | 13 | CASSTSRAGELFF | TGTGCCAGCAGCACTAGTCGGGCCGGGGAGCTGTTTTTT
TRBJ1-3 | many | TRBV6-5 | NA | 14 | CASRTGGTGNTIYF | TGTGCCAGCAGGACAGGTGGTACTGGAAACACCATATATTTT
TRBJ2-1 | NA | TRBV12-3/TRBV12-4 | TRBD1 | 14 | CASSSRPGGREQFF | TGTGCCAGCAGTTCCCGCCCAGGGGGCCGCGAGCAGTTCTTC
TRBJ1-1 | many | TRBV29-1 | TRBD1 | 14 | CSVGGDRENTEAFF | TGCAGCGTGGGAGGGGACAGGGAGAACACTGAAGCTTTCTTT
TRBJ2-7 | many | TRBV12-3/TRBV12-4 | NA | 14 | CASSLRQGPYEQYF | TGTGCCAGCAGTTTAAGGCAGGGGCCCTACGAGCAGTACTTC
TRBJ2-2 | NA | TRBV7-2 | TRBD2 | 15 | CASSLISGGPGELFF | TGTGCCAGCAGCTTAATTAGCGGGGGGCCCGGGGAGCTGTTTTTT
TRBJ2-2 | many | TRBV19 | TRBD1 | 14 | CASMGQGAAGELFF | TGTGCCAGTATGGGACAGGGGGCAGCCGGGGAGCTGTTTTTT
TRBJ1-2 | many | TRBV4-1 | TRBD1 | 16 | CASSQEGQGASYGYTF | TGCGCCAGCAGCCAAGAGGGACAGGGGGCAAGCTATGGCTACACCTTC
TRBJ1-5 | many | TRBV6-1 | TRBD1 | 17 | CASSEALKTGGSQPQHF | TGTGCCAGCAGTGAAGCGCTTAAGACAGGGGGCAGTCAGCCCCAGCATTTT
TRBJ2-2 | many | TRBV19 | NA | 14 | CASTIDRGTGELFF | TGTGCCAGTACCATCGACCGGGGGACCGGGGAGCTGTTTTTT
TRBJ2-5 | NA | TRBV11-2 | NA | 11 | CASSPRETQYF | TGTGCCAGCAGCCCCCGAGAGACCCAGTACTTC
TRBJ1-4 | many | TRBV5-4 | TRBD1 | 14 | CASSSGTGVEKLFF | TGTGCCAGCAGCTCAGGGACAGGTGTCGAAAAACTGTTTTTT
TRBJ2-1 | many | TRBV6-1 | TRBD2 | 16 | CASSGLAGGDANEQFF | TGTGCCAGCAGTGGACTAGCGGGGGGCGATGCCAATGAGCAGTTCTTC
TRBJ1-5 | many | TRBV4-1 | NA | 13 | CASSQDLVQPQHF | TGCGCCAGCAGCCAAGACCTAGTTCAGCCCCAGCATTTT
TRBJ2-7 | many | TRBV14 | NA | 15 | CASSQAGWPPSEQYF | TGTGCCAGCAGCCAAGCGGGTTGGCCCCCCTCAGAGCAGTACTTC
TRBJ2-2 | many | TRBV4-3 | TRBD2 | 17 | CASSRSTSGGNTGELFF | TGCGCCAGCAGCCGATCCACTAGCGGGGGGAACACCGGGGAGCTGTTTTTT
TRBJ1-2 | many | TRBV7-3 | NA | 16 | CASSPTGTRGTYGYTF | TGTGCCAGCAGCCCCACTGGGACAAGAGGGACCTATGGCTACACCTTC
TRBJ2-1 | many | TRBV5-4 | NA | 14 | CASSFRGGNNEQFF | TGTGCCAGCAGCTTTAGGGGGGGTAACAATGAGCAGTTCTTC
TRBJ1-2 | many | TRBV4-1 | NA | 15 | CASSQVGGKYYGYTF | TGCGCCAGCAGCCAAGTCGGGGGAAAGTACTATGGCTACACCTTC
TRBJ2-3 | many | TRBV5-4 | NA | 14 | CASSQDPGADTQYF | TGTGCCAGCAGCCAGGATCCGGGGGCAGATACGCAGTATTTT
TRBJ2-2 | few | TRBV7-8 | NA | 14 | CASSLRQGNGELFF | TGTGCCAGCAGCTTGCGGCAGGGCAACGGGGAGCTGTTTTTT
TRBJ1-1 | many | TRBV6-5 | TRBD1 | 16 | CASSYRGTGLNTEAFF | TGTGCCAGCAGTTACAGGGGGACAGGGTTGAACACTGAAGCTTTCTTT
TRBJ1-6 | many | TRBV6-5 | TRBD1 | 13 | CASSRQGGSPLHF | TGTGCCAGCAGTAGACAGGGGGGATCACCCCTCCACTTT
TRBJ2-1 | many | TRBV29-1 | TRBD2 | 12 | CSVAGGAGEQFF | TGCAGCGTTGCCGGGGGGGCCGGGGAGCAGTTCTTC
TRBJ1-6 | many | TRBV5-1 | NA | 14 | CASSLSPGDSPLHF | TGCGCCAGCAGCTTGAGTCCAGGGGACTCACCCCTCCACTTT
TRBJ1-1 | many | TRBV12-3/TRBV12-4 | NA | 16 | CASSLGTTSGPTEAFF | TGTGCCAGCAGTTTAGGTACCACCTCAGGTCCCACTGAAGCTTTCTTT
TRBJ1-1 | few | TRBV7-2 | NA | 14 | CASSRGGLNTEAFF | TGTGCCAGCAGCCGCGGGGGTCTGAACACTGAAGCTTTCTTT
TRBJ1-1 | many | TRBV4-2 | NA | 15 | CASSQVSAGRDEAFF | TGTGCCAGCAGCCAAGTGAGTGCAGGGAGGGATGAAGCTTTCTTT
TRBJ1-6 | many | TRBV5-1 | TRBD1 | 17 | CASSYGQGGSYNSPLHF | TGCGCCAGCAGCTACGGACAGGGAGGCTCCTATAATTCACCCCTCCACTTT
TRBJ1-2 | many | TRBV2 | TRBD1 | 15 | CASTMLQGAGYGYTF | TGTGCCAGCACCATGCTACAGGGGGCAGGATATGGCTACACCTTC
TRBJ1-2 | many | TRBV27 | TRBD1 | 13 | CASSARQGYGYTF | TGTGCCAGCAGTGCCCGACAGGGGTATGGCTACACCTTC